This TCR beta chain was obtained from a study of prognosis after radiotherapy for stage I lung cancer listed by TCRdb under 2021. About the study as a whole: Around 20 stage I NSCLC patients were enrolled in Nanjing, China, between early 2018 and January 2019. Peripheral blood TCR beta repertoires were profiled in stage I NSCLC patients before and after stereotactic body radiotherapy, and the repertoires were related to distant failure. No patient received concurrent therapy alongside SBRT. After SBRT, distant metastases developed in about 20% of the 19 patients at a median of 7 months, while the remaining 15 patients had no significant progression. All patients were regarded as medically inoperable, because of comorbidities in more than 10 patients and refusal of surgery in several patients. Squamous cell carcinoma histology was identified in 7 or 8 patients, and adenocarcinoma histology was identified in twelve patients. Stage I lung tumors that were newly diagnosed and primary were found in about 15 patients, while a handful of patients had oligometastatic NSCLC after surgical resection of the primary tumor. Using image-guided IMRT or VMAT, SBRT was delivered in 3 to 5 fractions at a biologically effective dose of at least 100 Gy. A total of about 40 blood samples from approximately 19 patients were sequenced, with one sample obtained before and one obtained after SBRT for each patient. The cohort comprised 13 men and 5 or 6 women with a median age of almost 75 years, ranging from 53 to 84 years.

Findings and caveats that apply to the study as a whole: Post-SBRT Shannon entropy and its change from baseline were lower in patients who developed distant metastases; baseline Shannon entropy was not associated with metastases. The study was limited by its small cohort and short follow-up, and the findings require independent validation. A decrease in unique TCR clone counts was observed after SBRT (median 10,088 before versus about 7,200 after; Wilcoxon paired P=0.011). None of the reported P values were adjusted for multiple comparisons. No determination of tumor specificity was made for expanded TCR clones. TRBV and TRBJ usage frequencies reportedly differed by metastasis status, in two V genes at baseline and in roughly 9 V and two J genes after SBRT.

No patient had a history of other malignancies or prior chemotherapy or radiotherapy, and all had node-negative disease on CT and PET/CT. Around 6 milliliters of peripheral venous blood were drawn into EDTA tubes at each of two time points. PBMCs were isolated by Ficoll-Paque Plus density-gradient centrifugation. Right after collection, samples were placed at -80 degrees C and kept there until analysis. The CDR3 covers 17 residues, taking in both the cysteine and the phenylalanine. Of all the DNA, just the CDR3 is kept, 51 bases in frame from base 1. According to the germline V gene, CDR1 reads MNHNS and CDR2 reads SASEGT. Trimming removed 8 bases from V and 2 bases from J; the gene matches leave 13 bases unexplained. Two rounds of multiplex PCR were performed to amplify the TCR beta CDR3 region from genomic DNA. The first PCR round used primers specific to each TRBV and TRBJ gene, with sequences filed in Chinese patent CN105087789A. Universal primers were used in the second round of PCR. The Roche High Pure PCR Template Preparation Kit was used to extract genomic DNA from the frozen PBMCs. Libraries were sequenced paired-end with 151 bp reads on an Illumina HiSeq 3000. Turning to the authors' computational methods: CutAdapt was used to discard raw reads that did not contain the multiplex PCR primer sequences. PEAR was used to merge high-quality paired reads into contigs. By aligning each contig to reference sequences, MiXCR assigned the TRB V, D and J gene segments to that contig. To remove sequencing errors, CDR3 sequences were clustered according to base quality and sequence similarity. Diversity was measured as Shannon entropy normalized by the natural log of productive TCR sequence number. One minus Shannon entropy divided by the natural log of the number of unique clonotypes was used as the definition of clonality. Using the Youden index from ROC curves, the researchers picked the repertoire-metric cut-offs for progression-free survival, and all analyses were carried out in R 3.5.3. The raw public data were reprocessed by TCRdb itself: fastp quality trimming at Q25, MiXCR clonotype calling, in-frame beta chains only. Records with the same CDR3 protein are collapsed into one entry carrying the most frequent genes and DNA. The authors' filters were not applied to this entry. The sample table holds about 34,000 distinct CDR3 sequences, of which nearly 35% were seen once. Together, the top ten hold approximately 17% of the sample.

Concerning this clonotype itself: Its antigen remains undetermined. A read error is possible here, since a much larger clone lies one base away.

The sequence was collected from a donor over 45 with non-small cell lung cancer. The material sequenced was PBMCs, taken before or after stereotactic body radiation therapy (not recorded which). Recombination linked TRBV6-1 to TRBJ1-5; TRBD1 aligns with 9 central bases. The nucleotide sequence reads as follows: TGTGCCAGCCACTCCCGACAGGGGGAAAGGGGCAATCAGCCCCAGCATTTT. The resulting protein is CASHSRQGERGNQPQHF.